Below, 26 T cell receptor beta chains from the same sample are listed, as sequenced in a study of shared clonotypes between healthy human individuals. Profiling relied on immunoSEQ multiplex PCR, and the TCRdb table lists in-frame clones only, not all of them. The table includes approximately 98,000 clones, about 71% detected once. Sequencing was done on a sample of memory CD8+ T cells sorted from blood. Subset: CD45RO+ cells pooled with CCR7-negative TemRA cells. These receptors came from a woman aged 25 to 45 in good health.

This clone has a handful of counts. The chain combines TRBV4-1 with TRBJ2-6, with D possibly matching TRBD1 (6 bases). CDR1 MGHRA and CDR2 YSYEKL come from the germline V gene. The V gene lost 0 bases and the J gene lost 4 bases, with 10 bases spanning the gap. The CDR3 sequence is 16 residues long. Written as DNA, the CDR3 is TGCGCCAGCAGCCAAGAACAGGGCTCGGGGGCCAACGTCCTGACTTTC. Translated, it gives CASSQEQGSGANVLTF.

The V gene is TRBV19, the J gene TRBJ2-1; D is unresolved. This CDR3 has 16 residues. Germline V CDR1 and CDR2: LNHDA, SQIVND (reference sequence). V gave up 1 base and J gave up 3 bases, with 13 bases separating them. CDR3 loop: CASSIAREWGYNEQFF. The CDR3 region has the DNA TGTGCCAGTAGTATAGCCAGAGAGTGGGGCTACAATGAGCAGTTCTTC.

V usage is TRBV28 and J usage is TRBJ1-5; unclear D gene. The CDR3 loop spans 14 amino acids. Germline V gives CDR1 MDHEN, CDR2 SYDVKM. V was clipped by 3 bases and J by 3 bases, with 9 bases between them. CDR3 in amino acids: CASSLPYTNQPQHF. Here the CDR3 DNA reads TGTGCCAGCAGTTTGCCCTATACCAATCAGCCCCAGCATTTT.

The chain links TRBV27 to TRBJ2-1; weak D call: TRBD1 (7 bases). The V end lost 5 bases, the J end lost 4 bases, and 18 bases lay between the germline ends. Germline loops: CDR1 MNHEY, CDR2 SMNVEV (reference sequence). This CDR3 region has 16 residues. CDR3 sequence (DNA): TGTGCCAGCAGTCCCGGACTACTCAGGGGGTACAATGAGCAGTTCTTC. This codes for CASSPGLLRGYNEQFF.

A note on this clone: The same CDR3 can be traced to other DNA sequences in this sample. CDR3 sequence reads: CASSQAGENEQFF. The DNA for the CDR3 is TGTGCCAGCAGCCAAGCGGGAGAGAATGAGCAGTTCTTC. The gene calls are TRBV4-2 and TRBJ2-1; a possible D gene is TRBD2 (6 bases). This CDR3 has 13 amino acids. Trimming shortened V by 1 base and J by 7 bases, and 8 bases separated the two germline ends. Germline CDR1 and CDR2: LGHNA and YNFKEQ.

Concerning this clone: This CDR3 is also generated by other DNA sequences in the sample. In DNA form, the CDR3 reads TGTGCCAGCAGCCTCCAGGGGGACTATGGCTACACCTTC. Its protein is CASSLQGDYGYTF. This sequence joins TRBV28 and TRBJ1-2; 7 bases are shared with TRBD1. V lost 6 bases to trimming and J lost 3 bases; unmatched junction nucleotides: 4. CDR3 length: 13 amino acids. The germline V gene encodes CDR1 MDHEN and CDR2 SYDVKM.

V and J are TRBV5-1 and TRBJ2-1; no clear D. V lost 0 bases, J lost 6 bases, and 10 bases lay in between. The CDR3 totals 14 residues. The germline gives CDR1 SGHRS, CDR2 YFSETQ. This CDR3 reads CASSLVGSGNEQFF. CDR3 sequence (DNA): TGCGCCAGCAGCTTGGTCGGTTCTGGCAATGAGCAGTTCTTC.

About this clone: A far more abundant clone sits one base away, making this likely a read error. V gene TRBV29-1 combines with J gene TRBJ2-1, with 10 bases matching TRBD1. Germline lookup yields CDR1 SQVTM and CDR2 ANQGSEA. Germline trimming cut 4 bases from V and 10 bases from J; bases unmatched to any gene: 10. The CDR3 spans 14 residues. CDR3 nucleotide sequence: TGCAGCGTTGTTAGACAGGGGGCGCTTGGGGAGCAGTTCTTC. As protein: CSVVRQGALGEQFF.

In its sample, this clone was seen many times. CDR3 DNA: TGTGCCAGCAGTGACTTGGGCAGGGAAATCACCTACGAGCAGTACTTC. Translation gives CASSDLGREITYEQYF. This rearrangement joins TRBV2 to TRBJ2-7, with D perhaps TRBD1 (5 bases). The CDR3 contains 16 residues. Per the germline V gene, CDR1 is SNHLY and CDR2 is FYNNEI. Deletions cut 3 bases from V and 2 bases from J, with 17 bases between.

There are a few counts of this clone. The sample holds other DNA sequences that translate to the same CDR3. The V and J genes are TRBV6-4 and TRBJ1-5, with D unresolved. The ends were cut back, 3 bases at V and 0 bases at J, with 3 bases in the middle. This CDR3 comprises 13 residues. Germline CDR1 MRHNA, CDR2 SNTAGT. For the CDR3, the DNA is TGTGCCAGCAGTGAGGGTAGCAATCAGCCCCAGCATTTT. Amino acids: CASSEGSNQPQHF.

This clone was observed once. The gene calls are TRBV25-1 and TRBJ1-5; D may be TRBD1 (6 bases). The CDR3 sequence is 14 residues long. The V gene's germline CDR1 is MGHDK and CDR2 SYGVNS. The ends were cut back, 9 bases at V and 0 bases at J, with 12 bases in the middle. CDR3 region: CASRGQNSNQPQHF. The DNA of the CDR3 is TGTGCCAGTCGGGGGCAAAATAGCAATCAGCCCCAGCATTTT.

The chain combines TRBV7-8 with TRBJ1-5; D unclear. Per germline, CDR1 SGHVS and CDR2 FQNEAQ. V dropped 6 bases and J dropped 0 bases, with 12 bases sitting between them. There are 15 residues in the CDR3. Written as DNA, the CDR3 is TGTGCCAGCAGACCAGACCGGTCTAGCAATCAGCCCCAGCATTTT. It specifies CASRPDRSSNQPQHF. Complete variable domain (other parts from reference TRBV7-8 and TRBJ1-5): GAGVSQSPRYKVAKRGQDVALRCDPISGHVSLFWYQQALGQGPEFLTYFQNEAQLDKSGLPSDRFFAERPEGSVSTLKIQRTQQEDSAVYLCASRPDRSSNQPQHFGDGTRLSIL.

The chain links TRBV7-9 to TRBJ2-5, with D perhaps matching TRBD2 (5 bases). The germline V gene encodes CDR1 SEHNR and CDR2 FQNEAQ (reference sequence). Trimming removed 0 bases at V and 5 bases at J, with 13 bases between. The CDR3 covers 15 residues. This CDR3 is CASSLAVGLLETQYF. CDR3 bases: TGTGCCAGCAGCTTAGCCGTAGGACTGTTGGAGACCCAGTACTTC. Full variable domain (outside the CDR3, taken from reference TRBV7-9 and TRBJ2-5): DTGVSQNPRHKITKRGQNVTFRCDPISEHNRLYWYRQTLGQGPEFLTYFQNEAQLEKSRLLSDRFSAERPKGSFSTLEIQRTEQGDSAMYLCASSLAVGLLETQYFGPGTRLLVL.

The chain links TRBV15 to TRBJ1-1; TRBD1 agrees at 8 bases. The V gene's germline CDR1 is LNHNV and CDR2 YYDKDF (reference sequence). The length of the CDR3 is 19 residues. Trimming at V came to 0 bases and at J to 1 base, leaving 13 bases not matched to a gene. The CDR3 region is CATSRDLVGQGAANTEAFF. The CDR3 DNA reads TGTGCCACCAGCAGAGATCTTGTTGGGCAGGGGGCTGCGAACACTGAAGCTTTCTTT.

V usage is TRBV7-9 and J usage is TRBJ1-2; TRBD1 aligns across 11 bases. V shed 6 bases, J shed 3 bases, and the junction held 6 bases outside the gene matches. The CDR3 spans 15 residues. Germline lookup yields CDR1 SEHNR and CDR2 FQNEAQ (reference sequence). The chain's CDR3 is CASRRTGGHHYGYTF. CDR3 nucleotides: TGTGCCAGCAGGCGGACAGGGGGCCACCACTATGGCTACACCTTC.

The gene calls are TRBV2 and TRBJ2-7; TRBD1 might be the D (6 bases). V shed 4 bases and J shed 3 bases, with 16 bases lying between them. This CDR3 spans 15 amino acids. The germline V gene encodes CDR1 SNHLY and CDR2 FYNNEI. The CDR3 here is CASSVGNRAVYEQYF. The CDR3 region has the DNA TGTGCCAGCAGTGTGGGGAACAGGGCGGTCTACGAGCAGTACTTC.

This clone appeared a few times. The V call is TRBV15, the J call TRBJ1-5; D is unresolved. The CDR3 sequence is 14 residues long. The V gene lost 6 bases and the J gene lost 5 bases, with 14 bases spanning the gap. In germline, CDR1 is LNHNV, CDR2 YYDKDF (reference sequence). CDR3 sequence: CATRDSVSYQPQHF. DNA for the CDR3: TGTGCCACCAGAGACTCCGTCTCTTATCAGCCCCAGCATTTT.

In this sample, this clone turned up a few times. The V and J genes are TRBV5-8 and TRBJ2-5, with a weak D call TRBD1 (5 bases). The DNA end lines up better with TRBJ2-7; the J call may be wrong. Per the germline V gene, CDR1 is SGHTS and CDR2 is YDEGEE. CDR3 length: 18 residues. The CDR3 DNA reads as TGTGCCAGCAGCGTTATCGATCGGCAGGGCCCGCCCGTGGACGAGCAGTACTTC. Translation gives CASSVIDRQGPPVDEQYF.

The V and J genes are TRBV9 and TRBJ1-1; TRBD1 is a possible D gene (5 bases). This CDR3 region has 14 residues. Germline CDR1 reads SGDLS; CDR2 reads YYNGEE. V gave up 0 bases and J gave up 11 bases, with 17 bases separating them. CDR3 coding DNA: TGTGCCAGCAGCGTAGCCTGGGGGTCGGCGGAGGCTTTCTTT. It codes for CASSVAWGSAEAFF. The full variable domain, rest sourced from reference TRBV9 and TRBJ1-1, is DSGVTQTPKHLITATGQRVTLRCSPRSGDLSVYWYQQSLDQGLQFLIQYYNGEERAKGNILERFSAQQFPDLHSELNLSSLELGDSALYFCASSVAWGSAEAFFGQGTRLTVV.

The genes are TRBV5-1 and TRBJ1-1, with D perhaps TRBD1 (5 bases). Germline V gives CDR1 SGHRS, CDR2 YFSETQ. This CDR3 region has 12 residues. Trimming took 0 bases from V and 11 from J, leaving 11 bases between them. The CDR3 here is CASSLESGMAFF. The CDR3 DNA is TGCGCCAGCAGCTTGGAATCAGGGATGGCTTTCTTT.

The chain links TRBV4-2 to TRBJ2-1, with 9 nucleotides matching TRBD2. J gave up 4 bases and V 0 bases, and 4 bases lay outside the gene matches. Germline lookup yields CDR1 LGHNA and CDR2 YNFKEQ. There are 16 residues in the CDR3. CDR3: CASSQDPSGDYNEQFF. The CDR3 DNA reads as TGTGCCAGCAGCCAAGATCCTAGCGGGGATTACAATGAGCAGTTCTTC.

The chain uses TRBV28 and TRBJ2-6; no clear D. V was pared by 2 bases and J by 2 bases, with 7 bases between. Per germline, CDR1 MDHEN and CDR2 SYDVKM. The CDR3 spans 15 residues. CDR3 amino acids: CASSLRLAGANVLTF. CDR3 DNA sequence: TGTGCCAGCAGTTTACGTTTGGCTGGGGCCAACGTCCTGACTTTC. Variable domain in full (rest from reference TRBV28 and TRBJ2-6): DVKVTQSSRYLVKRTGEKVFLECVQDMDHENMFWYRQDPGLGLRLIYFSYDVKMKEKGDIPEGYSVSREKKERFSLILESASTNQTSMYLCASSLRLAGANVLTFGAGSRLTVL.

This clone appeared many times. DNA for the CDR3: TGTGCCAGTAGTATTGGACTCTACACAGATACGCAGTATTTT. Protein: CASSIGLYTDTQYF. The chain employs TRBV19 and TRBJ2-3; maybe TRBD2 (5 bases). Looked up from germline, CDR1 is LNHDA and CDR2 is SQIVND (reference sequence). CDR3 length equals 14 residues. The V end lost 3 bases, the J end lost 2 bases, and 9 bases lay between the germline ends.

The chain links TRBV5-1 to TRBJ2-7; tentatively, D is TRBD1 or TRBD2 (5 bases each). This CDR3 is 16 amino acids long. Trimming removed 5 bases at V and 0 bases at J, with 18 bases between. Germline CDR1 and CDR2: SGHRS and YFSETQ. The CDR3 here is CASRSTGTTSSYEQYF. CDR3 in DNA: TGCGCCAGCAGGTCAACCGGGACGACCAGCTCCTACGAGCAGTACTTC.

CDR3 sequence (DNA): TGTGCCAGCACATGGCACGCAGGAGCTGAAGCTTTCTTT. This encodes CASTWHAGAEAFF. The V call is TRBV28, the J call TRBJ1-1; D ambiguous. This CDR3 has 13 residues. Trimming shortened V by 7 bases and J by 6 bases, and 15 bases separated the two germline ends. Per the germline V gene, CDR1 is MDHEN and CDR2 is SYDVKM. The full variable domain, rest sourced from reference TRBV28 and TRBJ1-1, is DVKVTQSSRYLVKRTGEKVFLECVQDMDHENMFWYRQDPGLGLRLIYFSYDVKMKEKGDIPEGYSVSREKKERFSLILESASTNQTSMYLCASTWHAGAEAFFGQGTRLTVV.

The rearrangement joins TRBV29-1 to TRBJ2-1, with 8 bases identical to TRBD2. This CDR3 region has 16 residues. The germline CDR1 and CDR2 sequences are SQVTM and ANQGSEA. V lost 1 base to trimming and J lost 6 bases; unmatched junction nucleotides: 11. CDR3 sequence reads: CSVEGFGTRVINEQFF. CDR3 DNA sequence: TGCAGCGTTGAAGGATTTGGGACTAGGGTCATCAATGAGCAGTTCTTC.